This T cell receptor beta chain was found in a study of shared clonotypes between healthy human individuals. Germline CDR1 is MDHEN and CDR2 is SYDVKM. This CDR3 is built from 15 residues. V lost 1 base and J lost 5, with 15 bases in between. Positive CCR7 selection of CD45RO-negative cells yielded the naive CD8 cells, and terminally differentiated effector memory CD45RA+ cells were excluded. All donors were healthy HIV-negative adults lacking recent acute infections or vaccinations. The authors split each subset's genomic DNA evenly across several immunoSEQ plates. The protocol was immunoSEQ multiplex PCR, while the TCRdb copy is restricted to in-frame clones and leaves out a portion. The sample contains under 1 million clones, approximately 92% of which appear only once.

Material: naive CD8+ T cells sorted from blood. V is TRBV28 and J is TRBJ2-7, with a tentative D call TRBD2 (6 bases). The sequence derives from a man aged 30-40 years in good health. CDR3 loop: CASSLSEGLLDEQYF. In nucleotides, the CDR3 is TGTGCCAGCAGTTTATCGGAGGGCCTCCTAGACGAGCAGTACTTC.